These 19 T cell receptor beta chains were sequenced from one sample in a study of T cell changes during pregnancy in multiple sclerosis. Produced via immunoSEQ multiplex PCR; TCRdb's table is partial and in-frame only. The table shows about 68,000 clones, with around 90% occurring only once. This sample comprised peripheral blood, obtained in the second trimester of pregnancy. These receptors were taken from a female donor with multiple sclerosis, enrolled in a pregnancy study.

V and J are TRBV14 and TRBJ1-2; the match to TRBD1 covers 8 bases. The CDR3 runs 16 residues. The V gene's germline CDR1 is SGHDN and CDR2 FVKESK. With V trimmed by 2 bases and J by 4 bases, 9 bases remained unmatched. This chain's CDR3 is CASSQYSGGAGYGYTF. The DNA for the CDR3 is TGTGCCAGCAGCCAATATTCAGGGGGCGCCGGCTATGGCTACACCTTC.

This chain joins TRBV5-4 and TRBJ2-3; 7 bases align to TRBD2. Germline loops: CDR1 SGHNT, CDR2 YYREEE (reference sequence). The CDR3 has 15 amino acids. V shed 4 bases, J shed 0 bases, and the junction held 5 bases outside the gene matches. This chain's CDR3 is CASSKGLTSTDTQYF. In DNA, the CDR3 is TGTGCCAGCAGCAAGGGACTAACTAGCACAGATACGCAGTATTTT.

A single count supports this clone. The J gene is TRBJ2-5, the V gene TRBV11-1; D gene ambiguous. The CDR3 loop spans 13 amino acids. Germline values: CDR1 SGHAT, CDR2 FQDESV (reference sequence). Trimming took 2 bases from V and 2 from J, leaving 6 bases between them. The chain's CDR3 is CASSLHAQETQYF. The CDR3 DNA follows: TGTGCCAGCAGCTTACACGCGCAAGAGACCCAGTACTTC.

The rearrangement links TRBV5-3 to TRBJ2-7; 7 nucleotides line up with TRBD2. TRBV5-3 carries the ORF label, with uncertain function. With V trimmed by 1 base and J by 4 bases, 5 bases remained unmatched. The CDR3 covers 14 residues. The CDR3 nucleotides read TGTGCCAGAAGCTTGTTTCCGGGGGGTTACGAGCAGTACTTC. Amino acid sequence: CARSLFPGGYEQYF.

The chain recombines TRBV5-4 with TRBJ1-2, with TRBD1 as a possible D gene (6 bases). This CDR3 has 15 amino acids. With 0 bases removed from V and 1 base from J, the gap between germline ends came to 10 bases. From germline, CDR1 is SGHNT and CDR2 YYREEE (reference sequence). The DNA for the CDR3 is TGTGCCAGCAGCTTGGCGAACAGGGTTAACTATGGCTACACCTTC. It yields the protein CASSLANRVNYGYTF. The full variable domain, completed using reference TRBV5-4 and TRBJ1-2, is ETGVTQSPTHLIKTRGQQVTLRCSSQSGHNTVSWYQQALGQGPQFIFQYYREEENGRGNFPPRFSGLQFPNYSSELNVNALELDDSALYLCASSLANRVNYGYTFGSGTRLTVV.

The chain recombines TRBV7-2 with TRBJ1-5; D call uncertain. The CDR3 is 13 amino acids. Germline lookup yields CDR1 SGHTA and CDR2 FQGNSA. Trimming removed 1 base at V and 5 bases at J, with 6 bases between. The chain's CDR3 is CASSLESHQPQHF. CDR3 DNA sequence: TGTGCCAGCAGCTTAGAGAGTCATCAGCCCCAGCATTTT.

The V and J genes are TRBV30 and TRBJ1-1; unclear D gene. Trimming took 0 bases from V and 4 from J, leaving 9 bases between them. The CDR3 is 13 amino acids. CDR1 and CDR2 from the germline V gene are GTSNPN and SVGIG (reference sequence). CDR3 DNA sequence: TGTGCCTGGAGTGTACGGGGTGGCACTGAAGCTTTCTTT. Protein sequence: CAWSVRGGTEAFF.

The chain couples TRBV5-1 to TRBJ2-2, with a weak D call TRBD1 (6 bases). Germline lookup yields CDR1 SGHRS and CDR2 YFSETQ. V gave up 4 bases and J gave up 0 bases, with 13 bases separating them. This CDR3 has 16 amino acids. CDR3 sequence: CASSARQVANTGELFF. The CDR3 DNA follows: TGCGCCAGCAGCGCCCGACAGGTTGCGAACACCGGGGAGCTGTTTTTT.

This clone has a handful of counts. The chain uses TRBV9 and TRBJ1-1, with TRBD1 matching 7 bases. The CDR3 is 14 amino acids. The germline V gene has CDR1 SGDLS and CDR2 YYNGEE. V lost 0 bases and J lost 4; bases outside the gene matches: 3. This CDR3 is CASSVEGASTEAFF. The CDR3 bases are TGTGCCAGCAGCGTAGAGGGGGCGAGCACTGAAGCTTTCTTT.

The chain links TRBV6-5 to TRBJ1-5; tentatively, D is TRBD1 (6 bases). Germline V gene data show CDR1 as MNHEY and CDR2 as SVGAGI. V was pared by 6 bases and J by 4 bases, with 13 bases between. This CDR3 region has 14 residues. CDR3 residues: CASRETGPNQPQHF. CDR3 DNA: TGTGCCAGCAGAGAGACAGGCCCGAATCAGCCCCAGCATTTT.

This rearrangement joins TRBV28 to TRBJ1-1; 9 positions match TRBD1. Germline trimming cut 6 bases from V and 1 base from J; bases unmatched to any gene: 3. CDR1 is MDHEN, CDR2 SYDVKM, per germline. The CDR3 runs 14 residues. The CDR3 DNA reads TGTGCCAGCAGCCGGGACAGGGCGAACACTGAAGCTTTCTTT. Amino acids: CASSRDRANTEAFF.

This chain links TRBV2 with TRBJ2-3; D is perhaps TRBD2 (5 bases). This CDR3 has 15 residues. V lost 0 bases to trimming and J lost 2 bases, with 9 bases between them. Looked up from germline, CDR1 is SNHLY and CDR2 is FYNNEI. CDR3 nucleotides: TGTGCCAGCAGTGAAGCGCAGCGGAACACAGATACGCAGTATTTT. It yields the protein CASSEAQRNTDTQYF.

The chain carries TRBV7-3 and TRBJ1-2; weak D call: TRBD1 (5 bases). CDR1 and CDR2 from the germline V gene are SGHTA and FQGTGA. Trimming pared 3 bases from V and 4 bases from J, leaving 9 bases between. This CDR3 comprises 13 residues. The CDR3 reads CASSLGGAYGYTF. As DNA, the CDR3 is TGTGCCAGCAGCTTGGGGGGTGCCTATGGCTACACCTTC. The full variable domain, its missing parts supplied by reference TRBV7-3 and TRBJ1-2, is GAGVSQTPSNKVTEKGKYVELRCDPISGHTALYWYRQSLGQGPEFLIYFQGTGAADDSGLPNDRFFAVRPEGSVSTLKIQRTERGDSAVYLCASSLGGAYGYTFGSGTRLTVV.

This clone showed up just once. J is TRBJ1-5 and V is TRBV7-2; D is possibly TRBD1 (6 bases). Trimming took 6 bases from V and 7 from J, leaving 16 bases between them. This CDR3 is 14 amino acids long. Germline lookup yields CDR1 SGHTA and CDR2 FQGNSA. DNA for the CDR3: TGTGCCAGCAGGCAACAGGGAACCGTACAGCCCCAGCATTTT. This sequence encodes CASRQQGTVQPQHF.

This chain uses TRBV5-1 with TRBJ2-1; 9 bases are shared with TRBD1. V trimming: 0 bases; J trimming: 6 bases; junction bases outside the gene matches: 4. The germline V gene encodes CDR1 SGHRS and CDR2 YFSETQ. The CDR3 has 15 residues. The CDR3: CASSLGQGDSNEQFF. The CDR3, as DNA: TGCGCCAGCAGCTTGGGACAGGGGGATAGCAATGAGCAGTTCTTC. The whole variable domain, remainder taken from reference TRBV5-1 and TRBJ2-1, is KAGVTQTPRYLIKTRGQQVTLSCSPISGHRSVSWYQQTPGQGLQFLFEYFSETQRNKGNFPGRFSGRQFSNSRSEMNVSTLELGDSALYLCASSLGQGDSNEQFFGPGTRLTVL.

This chain links TRBV9 with TRBJ2-3, with 9 positions matching TRBD2. CDR3 size: 17 residues. From germline, CDR1 is SGDLS and CDR2 YYNGEE. With 2 bases clipped from V and 6 bases from J, the junction kept 13 bases outside the gene matches. Written as DNA, the CDR3 is TGTGCCAGCAGCGTTGAGCGGGGGGCCATGCCGGGCGATACGCAGTATTTT. It encodes CASSVERGAMPGDTQYF.

This rearrangement joins TRBV7-3 to TRBJ1-6, with unresolved D. Looked up from germline, CDR1 is SGHTA and CDR2 is FQGTGA. The CDR3 runs 13 residues. V dropped 1 base and J dropped 9 bases, with 7 bases sitting between them. The CDR3 DNA is TGTGCCAGCAGCTTAAGTCAGGTTTCACCCCTCCACTTT. Protein: CASSLSQVSPLHF. The complete variable domain, with remaining parts taken from reference TRBV7-3 and TRBJ1-6, reads GAGVSQTPSNKVTEKGKYVELRCDPISGHTALYWYRQSLGQGPEFLIYFQGTGAADDSGLPNDRFFAVRPEGSVSTLKIQRTERGDSAVYLCASSLSQVSPLHFGNGTRLTVT.

V usage is TRBV30 and J usage is TRBJ1-4, with D possibly being TRBD1 (5 bases). Germline CDR1 GTSNPN, CDR2 SVGIG (reference sequence). The CDR3 consists of 17 residues. The V end lost 0 bases, the J end lost 4 bases, and 18 bases lay between the germline ends. CDR3 protein: CAWSVQFATAFNEKLFF. CDR3 sequence (DNA): TGTGCCTGGAGTGTGCAATTCGCGACAGCTTTTAATGAAAAACTGTTTTTT.

The CDR3 DNA reads as TGTGCTAGTGGTTTGGCGGGGGGGCGGGATACGCAGTATTTT. Translated: CASGLAGGRDTQYF. This chain connects TRBV12-5 to TRBJ2-3, with 8 bases identical to TRBD2. The CDR3 runs to 14 residues. Losses at the gene ends were 1 base for V and 6 bases for J; bases not matched to a gene: 3. The germline V gene encodes CDR1 LGHNT and CDR2 FRNRAP.